The T cell receptor beta chain under discussion was sequenced for a study of blood T cell repertoires in COVID-19. The V segment lost 4 bases and the J segment 2 bases; nucleotides outside the gene matches: 13. The CDR3 covers 18 residues. The V gene's germline CDR1 is MNHEY and CDR2 SMNVEV (reference sequence). Methods used by the authors: The authors estimated nucleated cell counts from reference gene primer amplification. TCRdb keeps only in-frame clones here, not all; method: immunoSEQ multiplex PCR. V and J calls and clone size are as listed in that table; D and trimming were resolved from the DNA. In the table there are about 410,000 clones, about 89% of which are singletons.

The receptor was derived from a woman between 40 and 50 years old with COVID-19, enrolled during active disease. The chain uses TRBV27 and TRBJ2-5; 10 nucleotides line up with TRBD1. The sample was peripheral blood. Written as DNA, the CDR3 is TGTGCCAGCAGTTCCTACCGCCCGGGACAGGGGACTCAAGAGACCCAGTACTTC. Residues: CASSSYRPGQGTQETQYF.